The T cell receptor beta chain under discussion was sequenced for a study of cytomegalovirus exposure and HLA in healthy donors. CDR3 size: 13 residues. Germline-derived CDR1 and CDR2 are MNHEY and SVGAGI. Trimming took off 5 bases at V and 1 base at J, with 8 bases between the two ends. The study sampled nominally healthy donors, though unrecorded immune exposures were likely. This PCR relied on a set of 60 Vbeta primers and 13 Jbeta primers. Method: immunoSEQ multiplex PCR; TCRdb's copy keeps in-frame clones and lacks some. The sample contains roughly 200,000 clones, around 87% of which appear only once.

The rearrangement links TRBV6-5 to TRBJ1-1, with D possibly TRBD1 on 6 matching bases. This TCR was sampled from a man aged 30 to 45 in good health and CMV-seronegative. Input material: PBMCs. CDR3 DNA: TGTGCCAGCAGTCCGGGACAGAACACTGAAGCTTTCTTT. It translates to CASSPGQNTEAFF.